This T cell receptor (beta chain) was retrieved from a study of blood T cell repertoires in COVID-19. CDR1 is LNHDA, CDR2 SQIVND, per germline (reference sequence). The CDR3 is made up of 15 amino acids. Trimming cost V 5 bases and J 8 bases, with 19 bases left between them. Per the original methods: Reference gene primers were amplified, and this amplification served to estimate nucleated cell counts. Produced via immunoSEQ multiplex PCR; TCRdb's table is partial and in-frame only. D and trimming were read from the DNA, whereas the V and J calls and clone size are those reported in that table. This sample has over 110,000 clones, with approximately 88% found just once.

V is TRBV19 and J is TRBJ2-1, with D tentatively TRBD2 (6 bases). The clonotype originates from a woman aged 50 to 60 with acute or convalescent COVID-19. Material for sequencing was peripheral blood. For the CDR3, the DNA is TGTGCCAGTAGTTCTGGGACTTCCCATCCTGATGAGCAGTTCTTC. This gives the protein CASSSGTSHPDEQFF.